This T cell receptor (beta chain) is drawn from a study of regulatory T cells in long-lasting Graves disease (dated by TCRdb to 2020 to 2023). Concerning the study at large: Newly diagnosed Graves' disease patients had taken antithyroid drugs for less than 3 months. Persistent Graves' disease patients were compared with newly diagnosed Graves' disease patients by peripheral blood TCR sequencing and RNA sequencing. The study took place in China and was registered as a clinical trial. TCR sequencing covered roughly 13 persistent and 20 or so newly diagnosed Graves' disease patients, around 35 samples in total. Overall study results and their limits: Sequencing and analysis were restricted to the TCR beta chain. Lower TCR Shannon entropy and fewer highly expanded clones were observed in persistent Graves' disease patients than in newly diagnosed patients, which suggested clonal expansion. As a limitation, the authors acknowledged that the small sample size may reduce accuracy. Only peripheral blood was studied, because thyroid tissue, the primary lesion, was inaccessible. Persistent patients shared more public clonotypes among themselves (around 3,000) than newly diagnosed patients did (more than 850). TRBV28, TRBJ1-2 and TRBJ2-5 were preferentially used in persistent disease, while TRBV20-1 and TRBJ2-1 were favored in newly diagnosed disease.

This specimen's time point label, interpreted: newly diagnosed GD, antithyroid drugs for less than 3 months. For both TCR sequencing and RNA sequencing, RNA was extracted from PBMCs in TRIzol. The diagnosis of Graves' disease was made according to American Thyroid Association guidelines. Recruitment of patients was carried out at an endocrinology department in Xi'an, China. Each patient gave 8.5 to 9.5 milliliters of peripheral blood, collected in an EDTA anticoagulant tube. Ficoll Paque Plus density gradient separation was used to isolate PBMCs, and no additional T cell sorting was done. An Agilent 2100 Bioanalyzer and agarose gel were used to check RNA quality, while a NanoDrop 2000 measured RNA concentration. Libraries were constructed by multiplex PCR. TCRdb shows the sequencer as Illumina HiSeq 4000. To build TCR beta libraries, CDR3 regions were amplified by Arm-PCR using iRepertoire HTBI primers. Before sequencing, the PCR products went through gel purification. The original methods were these. A total of 62 TRBV and 14 TRBJ segments were identified across samples and were used for gene usage analysis of CDR3 amino acid clonotypes. COPE and FqMerger were used to merge filtered high-quality paired reads into contigs. BLAST was used to align contigs to IMGT TRBV, TRBD and TRBJ reference genes, and CDR3 was defined according to IMGT. Clonotypes above 0.1% frequency were classified as highly expanded clones. Shannon entropy served as the measure of repertoire diversity, while the Gini coefficient captured V-J evenness. A clonotype found in more than one individual was treated as public. TCRdb trimmed the raw reads at Q25, called clones with MiXCR and kept productive beta chains. Duplicate CDR3 protein sequences are folded into a single record with the most common DNA and genes. These V and J calls derive from TCRdb rather than the authors' analysis. The sample has fewer than 650,000 distinct CDR3 sequences on record, around 17% of them singletons. Roughly 18% of the sample goes to the ten largest clones.

Per the germline V gene, MNHEY is the CDR1 and SVGEGT is the CDR2. V and J lose 2 bases and 6 bases, and a span of 7 bases separates them. Spanning cysteine to phenylalanine, the CDR3 consists of 13 amino acids. Kept here is only the CDR3 DNA, which spans 39 bases and is read in frame from base 1. This clonotype was counted between two and nine times. Its antigen target is currently unknown. Base qualities are not recorded, but no much larger clone differs from it by a single base. These sequences were also reported in another study, on T cells in Graves' hyperthyroidism and ophthalmopathy. The second study also describes: Stable Graves' hyperthyroidism was defined as the absence of progression to ophthalmopathy over 18 months of follow-up. The hyperthyroidism patients were between 18 and 65 years old and newly diagnosed, with a disease duration of less than 2 months. The study excluded patients with uncontrolled infections, other autoimmune diseases, pregnancy or lactation. Diagnoses were established on the basis of clinical symptoms, serum thyroxine and TRAb, thyroid ultrasound, and orbital computed tomography. The first round of RT-PCR for the TCR CDR3 was performed with the HTBI primer set and the Qiagen OneStep RT-PCR kit. Blood samples also contained most of the expanded thyroid clonotypes (frequency above 0.001), which suggests that blood repertoires may reflect thyroid immune responses. A 13 V-J signature model separated ophthalmopathy from stable hyperthyroidism, with approximately 87% sensitivity and 81% to 82% specificity in cross-validation and 80%/75% in testing. In validation, the model predicted progression to ophthalmopathy a median of approximately 6.6 months before onset, with about 71% sensitivity and 72.22% specificity. A discovery cohort of approximately 97 patients, roughly 40 with Graves' ophthalmopathy and 55 to 60 with stable Graves' hyperthyroidism, was used to find distinguishing TCR V-J signatures. Prospective prediction of ophthalmopathy was tested in an independent validation cohort of 18 to 20 hyperthyroidism patients and around 16 patients who later progressed to ophthalmopathy. The roughly 100 discovery patients were divided at random into training and test sets in a 7:3 ratio. The study also compared thyroid tissue and blood T-cell repertoires from about 6 Graves' hyperthyroidism patients. After sampling, hyperthyroidism patients received methimazole starting at 30 mg daily, and ophthalmopathy patients received high-dose intravenous methylprednisolone. A second multiplex PCR round built the libraries, followed by size selection and purification. Sequencing of the libraries was done on an Illumina HiSeq2000 using paired-end 100 bp reads. SOAPnuke was used to process the raw data, with reads discarded if the reads contained adapters or uncalled bases, had a mean Phred below 15, or lacked an exact constant-primer or identifier match. COPE v1.2.5 was used to merge high-quality paired reads, and clonotypes were defined as unique nucleotide sequences. Clonotypes were aligned to IMGT TRBV, TRBD and TRBJ reference segments using MiTCR v1.1. The analysis included only V-J combinations with a frequency above 0.0001, which together covered about 99% of the repertoires. The TCS score was defined as the ratio of F50 (clonal expansion) to E x V (chaos), calculated using BLOSUM62-based TCRdist between CDR3 peptides within each V-J. Welch's t-statistics and random forest reduced 500 to 650 V-J features to 10 to 15, which were used in a naive Bayes classifier (R e1071). No statistical method was used to fix the sample size in advance, and group allocation was not hidden from the investigators. TCR Vbeta CDR3 sequencing of roughly 140 peripheral blood samples (roughly 43 ophthalmopathy, approximately 80 hyperthyroidism and 17 progressor patients) is reported in the paper.

The clonotype comes from a woman in her 30s with Graves disease. Donor details come from another sample of the same person, matched by shared clones. The sample consisted of peripheral blood mononuclear cells (PBMCs), taken at new diagnosis, from a patient treated with antithyroid drugs. The receptor chain draws on TRBV6-2 or TRBV6-3 and TRBJ2-2, with no confidently assigned D gene. CDR3 reads: CASSYQVAGELFF. The nucleotides read TGTGCCAGCAGTTACCAGGTCGCCGGGGAGCTGTTTTTT.